This T cell receptor (beta chain) was found in a study of blood T cell repertoires in COVID-19. Study-wide background: From the United States, Italy and Spain came samples of acute and convalescent COVID-19.

Germline-derived CDR1 and CDR2 are SNHLY and FYNNEI. CDR3 length: 14 amino acids. V gave up 10 bases and J gave up 6 bases; unmatched junction bases: 15. Libraries were prepared by immunoSEQ multiplex PCR; TCRdb keeps only in-frame clonotypes and omits some of them. Counted here are about 49,000 clones, around 87% occurring once; the ten biggest clones make up about 5%. The receptor was derived from a man between 35 and 55 years old with active COVID-19. The gene calls are TRBV2 and TRBJ2-7; 7 positions match TRBD1. The source material was peripheral blood. The CDR3 DNA reads TGTGCCATTGCTAAGGGGGCCCTAGAAGGCGAGCAGTACTTC. Its protein is CAIAKGALEGEQYF.